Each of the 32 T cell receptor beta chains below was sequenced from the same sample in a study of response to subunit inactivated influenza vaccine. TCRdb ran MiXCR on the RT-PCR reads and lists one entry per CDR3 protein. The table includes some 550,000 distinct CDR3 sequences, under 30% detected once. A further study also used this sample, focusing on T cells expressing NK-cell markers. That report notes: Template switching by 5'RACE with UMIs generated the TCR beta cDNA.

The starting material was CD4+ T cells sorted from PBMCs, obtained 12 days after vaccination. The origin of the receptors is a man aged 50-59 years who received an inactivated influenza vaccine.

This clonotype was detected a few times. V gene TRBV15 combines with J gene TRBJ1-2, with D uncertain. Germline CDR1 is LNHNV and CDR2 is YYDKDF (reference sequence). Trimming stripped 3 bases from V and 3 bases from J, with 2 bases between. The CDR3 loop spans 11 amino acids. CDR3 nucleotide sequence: TGTGCCACCAGCAGGGACTATGGCTACACCTTC. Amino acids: CATSRDYGYTF.

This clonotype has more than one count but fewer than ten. CDR3 sequence reads: CASSLGLFGNIQYF. The CDR3 nucleotides read TGTGCCAGCAGTCTCGGACTCTTTGGAAACATTCAGTACTTC. This chain connects TRBV28 to TRBJ2-4; TRBD2 is a possible D gene (5 bases). The V gene lost 5 bases and the J gene lost 6 bases, with 14 bases spanning the gap. Germline CDR1 MDHEN, CDR2 SYDVKM. This CDR3 contains 14 residues. The variable domain in full, with the rest retrieved from reference TRBV28 and TRBJ2-4, is DVKVTQSSRYLVKRTGEKVFLECVQDMDHENMFWYRQDPGLGLRLIYFSYDVKMKEKGDIPEGYSVSREKKERFSLILESASTNQTSMYLCASSLGLFGNIQYFGAGTRLSVL.

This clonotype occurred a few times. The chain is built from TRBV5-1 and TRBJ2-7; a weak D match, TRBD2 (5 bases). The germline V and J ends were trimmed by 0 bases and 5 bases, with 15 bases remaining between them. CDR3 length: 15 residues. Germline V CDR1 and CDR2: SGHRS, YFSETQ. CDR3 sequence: CASSLGVGVYDEQYF. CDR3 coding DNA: TGCGCCAGCAGCTTGGGCGTCGGGGTTTACGACGAGCAGTACTTC.

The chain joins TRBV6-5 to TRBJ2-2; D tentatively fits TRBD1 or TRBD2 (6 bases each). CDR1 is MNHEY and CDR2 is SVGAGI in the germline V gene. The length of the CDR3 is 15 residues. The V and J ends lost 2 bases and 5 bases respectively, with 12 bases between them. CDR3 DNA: TGTGCCAGCAGTTACGTAGGGGGGAGAACCGGGGAGCTGTTTTTT. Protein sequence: CASSYVGGRTGELFF.

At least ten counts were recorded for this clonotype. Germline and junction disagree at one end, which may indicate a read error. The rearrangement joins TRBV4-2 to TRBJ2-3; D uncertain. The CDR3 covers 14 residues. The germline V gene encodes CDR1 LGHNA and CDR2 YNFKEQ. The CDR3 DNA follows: TGCGCCAGCAGCCAAGATCCTGGCACAGATACGCAGTATTTT. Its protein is CASSQDPGTDTQYF.

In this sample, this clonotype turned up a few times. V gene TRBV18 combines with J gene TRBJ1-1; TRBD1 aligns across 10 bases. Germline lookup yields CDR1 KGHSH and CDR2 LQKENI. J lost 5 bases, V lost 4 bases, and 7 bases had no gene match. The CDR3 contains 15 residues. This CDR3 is CASSLIRDRGTEAFF. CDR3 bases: TGTGCCAGCTCACTCATCCGGGACAGGGGAACTGAAGCTTTCTTT.

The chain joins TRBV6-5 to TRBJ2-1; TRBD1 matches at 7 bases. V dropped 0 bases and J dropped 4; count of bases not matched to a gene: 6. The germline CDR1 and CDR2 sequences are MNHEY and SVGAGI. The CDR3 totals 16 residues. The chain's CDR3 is CASSYSRTGDYNEQFF. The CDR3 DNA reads TGTGCCAGCAGTTACTCTAGGACAGGCGATTACAATGAGCAGTTCTTC.

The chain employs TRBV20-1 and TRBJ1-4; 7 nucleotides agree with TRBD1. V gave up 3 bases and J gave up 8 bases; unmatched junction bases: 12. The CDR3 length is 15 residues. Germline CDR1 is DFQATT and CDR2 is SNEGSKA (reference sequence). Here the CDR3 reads CSARGGGQRSEKLFF. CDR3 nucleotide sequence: TGCAGTGCTAGGGGTGGGGGACAGCGGTCGGAAAAACTGTTTTTT.

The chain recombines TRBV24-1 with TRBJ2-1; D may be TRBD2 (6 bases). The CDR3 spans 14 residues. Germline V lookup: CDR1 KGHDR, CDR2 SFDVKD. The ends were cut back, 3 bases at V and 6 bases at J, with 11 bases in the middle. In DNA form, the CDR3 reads TGTGCCACCAGTGATACTCGGGACTCCAATGAGCAGTTCTTC. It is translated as CATSDTRDSNEQFF.

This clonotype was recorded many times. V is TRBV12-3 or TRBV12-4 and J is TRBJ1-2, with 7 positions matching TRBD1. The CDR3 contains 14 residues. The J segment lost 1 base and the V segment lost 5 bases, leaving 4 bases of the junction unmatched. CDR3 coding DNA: TGTGCCAGCAGTCCCCAGGGGGGTAACTATGGCTACACCTTC. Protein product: CASSPQGGNYGYTF.

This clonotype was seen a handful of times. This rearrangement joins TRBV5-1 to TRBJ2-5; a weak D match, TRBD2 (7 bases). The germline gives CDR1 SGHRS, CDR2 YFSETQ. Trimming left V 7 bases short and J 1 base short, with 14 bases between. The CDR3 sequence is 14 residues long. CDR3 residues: CASSTGGPQETQYF. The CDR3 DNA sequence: TGCGCCAGCTCTACCGGGGGGCCCCAAGAGACCCAGTACTTC.

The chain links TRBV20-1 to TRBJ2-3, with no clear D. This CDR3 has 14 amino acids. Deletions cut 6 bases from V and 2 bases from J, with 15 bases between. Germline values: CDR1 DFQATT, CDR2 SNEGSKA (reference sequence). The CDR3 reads CSAQSAIYTDTQYF. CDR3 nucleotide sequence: TGCAGTGCACAGAGCGCTATCTACACAGATACGCAGTATTTT.

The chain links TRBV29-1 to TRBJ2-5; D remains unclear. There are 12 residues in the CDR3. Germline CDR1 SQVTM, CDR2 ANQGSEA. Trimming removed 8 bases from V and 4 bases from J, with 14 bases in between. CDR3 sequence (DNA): TGCAGCTCGAGACGGAAAGGAGAGACCCAGTACTTC. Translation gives CSSRRKGETQYF.

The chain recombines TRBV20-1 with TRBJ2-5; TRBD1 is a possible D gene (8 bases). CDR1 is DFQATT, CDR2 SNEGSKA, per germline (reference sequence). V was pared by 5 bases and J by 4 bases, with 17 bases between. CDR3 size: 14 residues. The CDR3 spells CSADSGGGGETQYF. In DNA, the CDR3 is TGCAGTGCTGACTCAGGGGGCGGGGGAGAGACCCAGTACTTC.

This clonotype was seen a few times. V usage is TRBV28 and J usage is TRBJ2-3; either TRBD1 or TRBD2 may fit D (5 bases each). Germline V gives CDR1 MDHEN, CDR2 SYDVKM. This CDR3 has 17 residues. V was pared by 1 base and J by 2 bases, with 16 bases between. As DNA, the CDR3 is TGTGCCAGCAGTTTATCCCATGGTTGGGGGTACACAGATACGCAGTATTTT. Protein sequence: CASSLSHGWGYTDTQYF.

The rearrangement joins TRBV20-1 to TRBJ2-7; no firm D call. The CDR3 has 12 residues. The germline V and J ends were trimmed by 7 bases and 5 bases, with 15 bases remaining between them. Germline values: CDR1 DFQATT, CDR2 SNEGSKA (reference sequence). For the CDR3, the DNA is TGCAGTGGTCAGCCCCAGTCCGACGAGCAGTACTTC. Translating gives CSGQPQSDEQYF.

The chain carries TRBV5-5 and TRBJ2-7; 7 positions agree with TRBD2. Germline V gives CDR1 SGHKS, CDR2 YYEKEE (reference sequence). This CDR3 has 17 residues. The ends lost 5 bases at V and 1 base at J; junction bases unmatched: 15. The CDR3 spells CASRGPILAGGSYEQYF. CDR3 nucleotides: TGTGCCAGCAGAGGCCCTATATTAGCGGGTGGTTCCTACGAGCAGTACTTC. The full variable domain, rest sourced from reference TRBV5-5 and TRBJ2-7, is DAGVTQSPTHLIKTRGQQVTLRCSPISGHKSVSWYQQVLGQGPQFIFQYYEKEERGRGNFPDRFSARQFPNYSSELNVNALLLGDSALYLCASRGPILAGGSYEQYFGPGTRLTVT.

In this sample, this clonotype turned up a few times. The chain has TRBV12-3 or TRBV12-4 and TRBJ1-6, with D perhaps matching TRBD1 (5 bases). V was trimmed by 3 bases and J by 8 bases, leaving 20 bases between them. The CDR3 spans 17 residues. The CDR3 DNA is TGTGCCAGCAGTTTTCGGGGCACCCTCTTTATAGATTCACCCCTCCACTTT. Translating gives CASSFRGTLFIDSPLHF.

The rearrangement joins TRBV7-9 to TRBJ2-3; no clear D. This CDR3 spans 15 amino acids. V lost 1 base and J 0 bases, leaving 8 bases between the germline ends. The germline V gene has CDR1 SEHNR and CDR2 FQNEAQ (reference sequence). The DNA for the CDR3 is TGTGCCAGCAGCTTAGGTATGGATAGCACAGATACGCAGTATTTT. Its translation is CASSLGMDSTDTQYF.

CDR3 sequence: CASRSNQNIQYF. The CDR3 bases are TGTGCCAGCCGCTCGAACCAAAACATTCAGTACTTC. The rearrangement joins TRBV12-3 or TRBV12-4 to TRBJ2-4, with unresolved D. The V and J ends lost 8 bases and 5 bases respectively, with 10 bases between them. The CDR3 is made up of 12 amino acids.

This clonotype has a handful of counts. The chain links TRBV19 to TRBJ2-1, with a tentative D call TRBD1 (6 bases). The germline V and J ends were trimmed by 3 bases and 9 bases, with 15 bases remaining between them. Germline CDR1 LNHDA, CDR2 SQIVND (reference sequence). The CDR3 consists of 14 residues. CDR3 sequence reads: CASSMGASVFEQFF. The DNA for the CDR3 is TGTGCCAGTAGTATGGGGGCCTCCGTTTTTGAGCAGTTCTTC.

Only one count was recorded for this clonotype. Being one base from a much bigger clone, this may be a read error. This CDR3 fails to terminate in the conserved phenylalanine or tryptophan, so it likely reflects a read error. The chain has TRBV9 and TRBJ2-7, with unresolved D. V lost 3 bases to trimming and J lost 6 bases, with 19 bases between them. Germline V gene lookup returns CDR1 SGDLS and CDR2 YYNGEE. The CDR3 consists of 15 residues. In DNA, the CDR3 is TGTGCCAGCAGCGCGGGTGGTTTTGAGGTCTTCGAGCAGTACTCC. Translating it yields CASSAGGFEVFEQYS.

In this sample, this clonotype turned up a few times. CDR3 in amino acids: CASSYSGADQPQHF. Here the CDR3 DNA reads TGTGCCAGCAGTTATTCAGGGGCGGATCAGCCCCAGCATTTT. The chain uses TRBV6-5 and TRBJ1-5; the D gene is possibly TRBD1 (6 bases). Trimming cost V 3 bases and J 5 bases, with 11 bases left between them. CDR1 MNHEY and CDR2 SVGAGI come from the germline V gene. The CDR3 contains 14 residues.

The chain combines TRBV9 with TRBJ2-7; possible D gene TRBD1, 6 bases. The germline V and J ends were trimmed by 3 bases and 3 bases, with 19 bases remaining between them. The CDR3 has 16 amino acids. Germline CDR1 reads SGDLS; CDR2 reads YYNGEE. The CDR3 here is CASSERGGVGLYEQYF. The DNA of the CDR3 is TGTGCCAGCAGCGAGAGAGGGGGAGTCGGCCTCTACGAGCAGTACTTC.

The CDR3 DNA is TGTGCCAGCAGCTTTGGACTAGCGGGAGGGCTAGATACGCAGTATTTT. Residues: CASSFGLAGGLDTQYF. The chain combines TRBV7-2 with TRBJ2-3, with 15 bases that match TRBD2. The CDR3 has 16 residues. Unmatched junction bases numbered 3, after V lost 3 bases and J lost 5 bases. CDR1 is SGHTA and CDR2 is FQGNSA in the germline V gene.

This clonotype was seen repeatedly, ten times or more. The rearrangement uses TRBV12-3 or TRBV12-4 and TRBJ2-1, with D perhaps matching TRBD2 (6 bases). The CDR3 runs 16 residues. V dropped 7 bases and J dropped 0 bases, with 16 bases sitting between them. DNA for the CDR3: TGTGCCAGCACTCATAGACAGACTAGCTCCTACAATGAGCAGTTCTTC. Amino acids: CASTHRQTSSYNEQFF.

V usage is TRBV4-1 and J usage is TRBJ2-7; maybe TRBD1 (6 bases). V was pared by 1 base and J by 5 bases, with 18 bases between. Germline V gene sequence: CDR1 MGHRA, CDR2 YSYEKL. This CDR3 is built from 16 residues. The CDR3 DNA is TGCGCCAGCAGCCAAGTGGAGACAGGAGCCTGGGACGAGCAGTACTTC. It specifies CASSQVETGAWDEQYF.

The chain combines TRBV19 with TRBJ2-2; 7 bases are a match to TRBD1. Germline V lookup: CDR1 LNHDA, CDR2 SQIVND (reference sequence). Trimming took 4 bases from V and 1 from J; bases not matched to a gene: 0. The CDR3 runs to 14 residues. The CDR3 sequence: CASSTGGNTGELFF. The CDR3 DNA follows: TGTGCCAGTAGTACAGGGGGGAACACCGGGGAGCTGTTTTTT.

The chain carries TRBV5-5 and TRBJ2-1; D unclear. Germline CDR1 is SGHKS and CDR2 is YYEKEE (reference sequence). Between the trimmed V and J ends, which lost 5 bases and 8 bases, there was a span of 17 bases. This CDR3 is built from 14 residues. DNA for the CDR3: TGTGCCAGCAGTCCAACGCCAGTTGCAGATGAGCAGTTCTTC. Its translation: CASSPTPVADEQFF.

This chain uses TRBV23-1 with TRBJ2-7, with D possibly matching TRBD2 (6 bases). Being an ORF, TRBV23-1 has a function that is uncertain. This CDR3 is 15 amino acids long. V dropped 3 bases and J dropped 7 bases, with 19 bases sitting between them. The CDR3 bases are TGCGCCAGCAGTCACCGCCGCGGGGTGATAGGGGAGCAGTACTTC. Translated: CASSHRRGVIGEQYF.

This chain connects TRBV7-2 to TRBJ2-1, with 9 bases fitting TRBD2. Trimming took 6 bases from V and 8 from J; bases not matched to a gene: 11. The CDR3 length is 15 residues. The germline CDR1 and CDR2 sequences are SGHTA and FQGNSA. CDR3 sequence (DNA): TGTGCCAGCAGTAAGGCTAGCGGGAATATCGATGAGCAGTTCTTC. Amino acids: CASSKASGNIDEQFF.

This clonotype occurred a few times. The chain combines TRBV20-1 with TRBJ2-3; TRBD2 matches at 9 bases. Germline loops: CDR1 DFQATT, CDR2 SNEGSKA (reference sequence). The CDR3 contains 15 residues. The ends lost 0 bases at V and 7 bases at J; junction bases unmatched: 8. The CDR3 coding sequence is TGCAGTGCTAGAGATTGGCGGGGGGGCCTGAATACGCAGTATTTT. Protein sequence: CSARDWRGGLNTQYF.